What follows are 19 T cell receptor beta chains derived from one specimen sequenced in a study of blood T cell repertoires in COVID-19. Using immunoSEQ multiplex PCR, the repertoire was profiled, and TCRdb retains in-frame clones only, with some absent. The repertoire holds about 210,000 clones, with over 80% as singletons. Sequenced input: PBMCs or T cells enriched from blood (not recorded which). These receptors all come from a young man with acute COVID-19.

This chain links TRBV14 with TRBJ1-2, with 12 bases identical to TRBD1. V lost 7 bases to trimming and J lost 7 bases; unmatched junction nucleotides: 10. The CDR3 length is 15 residues. Germline V gives CDR1 SGHDN, CDR2 FVKESK. The CDR3 DNA sequence: TGTGCCAGCACCGTCGGGACAGGGGGCGCGGTTGGCTACACCTTC. Its protein is CASTVGTGGAVGYTF.

The chain combines TRBV6-5 with TRBJ2-7; 8 nucleotides agree with TRBD2. CDR1 MNHEY and CDR2 SVGAGI come from the germline V gene. This CDR3 has 14 amino acids. With V trimmed by 2 bases and J by 2 bases, 2 bases remained unmatched. CDR3 sequence: CASSYEAGAYEQYF. The CDR3 DNA reads as TGTGCCAGCAGTTACGAAGCGGGAGCCTACGAGCAGTACTTC.

The gene calls are TRBV28 and TRBJ2-1; maybe TRBD2 (5 bases). The CDR3 spans 15 residues. Trimming pared 3 bases from V and 4 bases from J, leaving 13 bases between. Germline V CDR1 and CDR2: MDHEN, SYDVKM. For the CDR3, the DNA is TGTGCCAGCAGTTTCCCCGGAGGAGATTACAATGAGCAGTTCTTC. Protein: CASSFPGGDYNEQFF.

The chain links TRBV19 to TRBJ1-4, with 7 positions matching TRBD1. Germline V gene data show CDR1 as LNHDA and CDR2 as SQIVND (reference sequence). J gave up 0 bases and V 8 bases, and 6 bases lay outside the gene matches. This CDR3 has 15 residues. The CDR3 is CASRSQGPTNEKLFF. For the CDR3, the DNA is TGTGCCAGTCGATCACAGGGGCCAACTAATGAAAAACTGTTTTTT.

This clone occurred once. The chain carries TRBV4-1 and TRBJ2-7; 10 nucleotides match TRBD2. J lost 11 bases, V lost 5 bases, and 6 bases had no gene match. CDR3 length: 12 amino acids. Looked up from germline, CDR1 is MGHRA and CDR2 is YSYEKL. The CDR3 DNA sequence: TGCGCCAGCAGCTCCACTAGCGGGGTAAAGTACTTC. It specifies CASSSTSGVKYF.

This chain joins TRBV11-2 and TRBJ2-3, with TRBD1 matching over 7 bases. The CDR3 is 15 residues long. Germline loops: CDR1 SGHAT, CDR2 FQNNGV. V was clipped by 1 base and J by 3 bases; unmatched bases: 4. CDR3 bases: TGTGCCAGCAGCTTAGGGACAGGTCTTACAGATACGCAGTATTTT. Protein: CASSLGTGLTDTQYF.

This clone was counted at least ten times. CDR3 in DNA: TGTGCCAGCAGCCTATTTAGCGGGACCTCTTGGAATGAGCAGTTCTTC. Protein sequence: CASSLFSGTSWNEQFF. The rearrangement joins TRBV7-2 to TRBJ2-1; TRBD2 matches 8 bases. The length of the CDR3 is 16 residues. The junction had 13 bases not matched to a gene; V was cut back by 5 bases and J by 7 bases. From germline, CDR1 is SGHTA and CDR2 FQGNSA.

The rearrangement links TRBV28 to TRBJ1-5; TRBD1 agrees at 8 bases. This CDR3 comprises 14 residues. V lost 6 bases, J lost 7 bases, and 8 bases stayed unmatched. Germline CDR1 MDHEN, CDR2 SYDVKM. For the CDR3, the DNA is TGTGCCAGCAGGCCTCAGGGGGCGCGGCAGCCCCAGCATTTT. Protein sequence: CASRPQGARQPQHF.

V usage is TRBV13 and J usage is TRBJ2-7; D possibly corresponds to TRBD2 (6 bases). CDR3 length: 13 amino acids. Germline CDR1 PRHDT, CDR2 FYEKMQ (reference sequence). V lost 4 bases to trimming and J lost 3 bases, with 10 bases between them. The CDR3 loop reads CASSSTSYYEQYF. The CDR3 nucleotides are TGTGCCAGCAGCTCGACTAGTTACTACGAGCAGTACTTC.

As regards this clone: The junction differs from germline at one of its ends, possibly a read error. The genes are TRBV14 and TRBJ1-1; a possible D gene is TRBD1 (6 bases). The CDR3 sequence is 14 residues long. Germline V gene lookup returns CDR1 SGHDN and CDR2 FVKESK. CDR3 nucleotide sequence: TGTGCCAGCAGCCAACAGGGGACGAACGCTGAAGCTTTCTTT. Translation gives CASSQQGTNAEAFF.

The CDR3 DNA reads TGTGCCAGCAGTTTGACAGGGGGCGTCCATAATTCACCCCTCCACTTT. Translating gives CASSLTGGVHNSPLHF. The V call is TRBV27, the J call TRBJ1-6; TRBD1 matches at 10 bases. The trim removed 3 bases at V and 5 bases at J, leaving 4 bases unmatched. Germline-derived CDR1 and CDR2 are MNHEY and SMNVEV (reference sequence). The length of the CDR3 is 16 residues.

J is TRBJ2-1 and V is TRBV29-1; D unclear. The CDR3 extends over 11 amino acids. CDR1 SQVTM and CDR2 ANQGSEA come from the germline V gene. V was clipped by 3 bases and J by 9 bases, with 9 bases between them. This CDR3 is CSVDKESEQFF. As DNA, the CDR3 is TGCAGCGTTGATAAGGAGAGTGAGCAGTTCTTC.

The V and J genes are TRBV5-5 and TRBJ2-3; D might be TRBD2 (6 bases). CDR3 length: 15 amino acids. The V end was cut by 5 bases, the J end by 0 bases, with 13 bases between. CDR1 is SGHKS and CDR2 is YYEKEE in the germline V gene (reference sequence). As DNA, the CDR3 is TGTGCCAGCAGTCAGCTAGCGTCTAGCACAGATACGCAGTATTTT. Encoded protein: CASSQLASSTDTQYF.

V gene TRBV7-9 combines with J gene TRBJ2-1, with D perhaps TRBD2 (5 bases). The CDR3 sequence is 17 residues long. The V end was cut by 1 base, the J end by 2 bases, with 15 bases between. Per germline, CDR1 SEHNR and CDR2 FQNEAQ (reference sequence). The CDR3 DNA sequence: TGTGCCAGCAGCTTAGGGGCCAGCGGTCAACCCTACAATGAGCAGTTCTTC. It yields the protein CASSLGASGQPYNEQFF. Based on the CDR3 plus reference TRBV7-9 and TRBJ2-1, the full variable domain is DTGVSQNPRHKITKRGQNVTFRCDPISEHNRLYWYRQTLGQGPEFLTYFQNEAQLEKSRLLSDRFSAERPKGSFSTLEIQRTEQGDSAMYLCASSLGASGQPYNEQFFGPGTRLTVL.

This clone was seen a handful of times. The chain links TRBV2 to TRBJ2-2; D is perhaps TRBD2 (6 bases). Germline lookup yields CDR1 SNHLY and CDR2 FYNNEI. V lost 10 bases, J lost 6 bases, and 18 bases lay in between. The CDR3 runs to 14 residues. In nucleotides, the CDR3 is TGTGCCATTCGACTGATTAGCGGTTCCGGGGAGCTGTTTTTT. This sequence encodes CAIRLISGSGELFF.

The chain joins TRBV20-1 to TRBJ2-7, with 8 bases that match TRBD2. V lost 3 bases, J lost 2 bases, and 6 bases stayed unmatched. The CDR3 length is 14 residues. Germline V gene sequence: CDR1 DFQATT, CDR2 SNEGSKA (reference sequence). CDR3 in DNA: TGCAGTGCTAGTACAACGACTAGCGCCTACGAGCAGTACTTC. Translated, it gives CSASTTTSAYEQYF.

J is TRBJ2-7 and V is TRBV28; D unresolved. CDR1 is MDHEN, CDR2 SYDVKM, per germline. The V end was cut by 10 bases, the J end by 0 bases, with 10 bases between. CDR3 size: 12 residues. CDR3 bases: TGTGCCACTCGTAAGAGCTCCTACGAGCAGTACTTC. This encodes CATRKSSYEQYF.

The CDR3 region has the DNA TGTGCCAGTAGTATTAGTGAGGCGGATAACTCCTACAATGAGCAGTTCTTC. Translated, it gives CASSISEADNSYNEQFF. The chain carries TRBV19 and TRBJ2-1; D gene uncertain. Germline V gene data show CDR1 as LNHDA and CDR2 as SQIVND (reference sequence). V was cut by 3 bases and J by 0 bases, with 15 bases left in between. The CDR3 totals 17 residues.

The chain uses TRBV7-9 and TRBJ2-5, with 7 bases matching TRBD2. The CDR3 loop spans 14 amino acids. The V gene's germline CDR1 is SEHNR and CDR2 FQNEAQ (reference sequence). J gave up 7 bases and V 1 base, and 6 bases lay outside the gene matches. CDR3 in amino acids: CASSLEGGPGTQYF. The DNA of the CDR3 is TGTGCCAGCAGCTTAGAGGGAGGGCCGGGGACCCAGTACTTC.